One and the same sample provided the 32 T cell receptor beta chains below, sequenced in a study of T cell repertoires in cytomegalovirus infection (dated 2019 in TCRdb). Sequencer: Illumina HiSeq 1500. TCRdb cleaned the public reads at Q25 with fastp, built clones with MiXCR and kept in-frame beta chains. Each CDR3 protein gets just one entry, which takes the most common genes and DNA from the rows behind it. This sample lists some 920,000 distinct CDR3 sequences; around 30% were detected once. In total, the top ten clones hold about 14% of the sample. No antigen has been assigned to these receptors. The treatment or condition label of this sample denotes: in vitro stimulation with specific CMV peptide epitopes to enrich CMV-specific T cells. The sample in question was cultured CD8+ T cells from PBMCs, obtained from culture after CMV antigen stimulation. All receptors derive from a human donor in good health (CMV status not recorded). Some clones in this sample may be carry-over from other donors' samples.

The chain is built from TRBV5-6 and TRBJ1-1; D remains ambiguous. Trimming removed 5 bases at V and 4 bases at J, with 12 bases between. Germline-derived CDR1 and CDR2 are SGHDT and YYEEEE. This CDR3 contains 13 residues. CDR3 nucleotide sequence: TGTGCCAGCAGTCCGGACTTGATCACTGAAGCTTTCTTT. Its protein product is CASSPDLITEAFF. Supplemented by reference TRBV5-6 and TRBJ1-1, the full variable domain reads DAGVTQSPTHLIKTRGQQVTLRCSPKSGHDTVSWYQQALGQGPQFIFQYYEEEERQRGNFPDRFSGHQFPNYSSELNVNALLLGDSALYLCASSPDLITEAFFGQGTRLTVV.

The chain combines TRBV7-6 with TRBJ1-1, with 7 nucleotides matching TRBD1. The junction had 10 bases not matched to a gene; V was cut back by 5 bases and J by 7 bases. Germline CDR1 is SGHVS and CDR2 is FNYEAQ. There are 14 residues in the CDR3. In DNA, the CDR3 is TGTGCCAGCAGCACAGGGGCGCGAGGGGGTGAAGCTTTCTTT. This encodes CASSTGARGGEAFF.

This clonotype occurred once. This chain uses TRBV6-2 or TRBV6-3 with TRBJ2-7; D unclear. Germline V CDR1 and CDR2: MNHEY, SVGEGT. The V end was cut by 4 bases, the J end by 2 bases, with 9 bases between. The CDR3 runs to 13 residues. The CDR3 DNA sequence: TGTGCCAGCAGTTCGACCCAGGCCTACGAGCAGTACGTC. Translated, it gives CASSSTQAYEQYV.

This clonotype has only one observation. This chain connects TRBV10-1 to TRBJ1-3; no clear D gene. Germline V CDR1 and CDR2: WNHNN, SYGVQD (reference sequence). This CDR3 spans 16 amino acids. V was pared by 1 base and J by 2 bases, with 12 bases between. CDR3 coding DNA: TGCGCCAGCAGTGAGTACTCACTCCGGACTGGAAACACCATATATTTT. Its translation is CASSEYSLRTGNTIYF.

The chain couples TRBV15 to TRBJ2-7, with D maybe TRBD1 (6 bases). The CDR3 is 15 residues long. CDR1 and CDR2 (germline): LNHNV, YYDKDF (reference sequence). The germline V and J ends were trimmed by 2 bases and 4 bases, with 15 bases remaining between them. The DNA of the CDR3 is TGTGCCACCAGCAGACTTTCAGGGGTAGGTTACGAGCAGTACGTC. Its protein is CATSRLSGVGYEQYV.

This clonotype has just a few counts. The genes are TRBV10-3 and TRBJ1-2, with TRBD1 matching over 10 bases. With V trimmed by 6 bases and J by 3 bases, 4 bases remained unmatched. The CDR3 has 14 residues. Germline CDR1 is ENHRY and CDR2 is SYGVKD. The CDR3 region is CAISPGTGDYGYTF. In DNA form, the CDR3 reads TGTGCCATCAGCCCCGGGACAGGGGACTATGGCTACACCTTC.

The chain couples TRBV4-3 to TRBJ2-3; D not certain. V lost 3 bases, J lost 14 bases, and 15 bases lay in between. CDR3 length: 12 amino acids. CDR1 is LGHNA and CDR2 is YSLEER in the germline V gene. The CDR3 DNA follows: TGCGCCAGCAGCCAGAACCCCCCGGCCCTGTATTTT. Its translation: CASSQNPPALYF.

The chain uses TRBV10-3 and TRBJ1-2; D is unresolved. Germline CDR1 is ENHRY and CDR2 is SYGVKD. The CDR3 has 16 residues. Trimming cost V 3 bases and J 5 bases, with 19 bases left between them. CDR3 loop: CAISDDNVLGDYGYTF. As DNA, the CDR3 is TGTGCCATCAGTGATGATAACGTGCTCGGGGATTATGGCTACACCTTC.

Ten or more counts support this clonotype. The genes are TRBV27 and TRBJ1-6; 7 bases map to TRBD1. Trimming took 3 bases from V and 7 from J; bases not matched to a gene: 3. From germline, CDR1 is MNHEY and CDR2 SMNVEV (reference sequence). There are 14 residues in the CDR3. DNA for the CDR3: TGTGCCAGCAGTTTGCGACAGGGAAATTCACCCCTCCACTTT. Its protein product is CASSLRQGNSPLHF.

The chain couples TRBV19 to TRBJ2-7; D is uncertain. This CDR3 comprises 11 residues. Germline V gene data show CDR1 as LNHDA and CDR2 as SQIVND (reference sequence). The V end was cut by 3 bases, the J end by 11 bases, with 11 bases between. The CDR3 protein is CASSMGGWKYF. The CDR3 coding sequence is TGTGCCAGTAGTATGGGTGGGTGGAAGTACTTC. Variable domain in full (rest from reference TRBV19 and TRBJ2-7): DGGITQSPKYLFRKEGQNVTLSCEQNLNHDAMYWYRQDPGQGLRLIYYSQIVNDFQKGDIAEGYSVSREKKESFPLTVTSAQKNPTAFYLCASSMGGWKYFGPGTRLTVT.

The chain has TRBV2 and TRBJ2-1; 7 bases match TRBD1. This CDR3 spans 15 amino acids. Germline V gives CDR1 SNHLY, CDR2 FYNNEI. V gave up 6 bases and J gave up 7 bases; unmatched junction bases: 12. DNA of the CDR3: TGTGCCAGCAGGAATCCGGGACAGCCAGGGAATGAGCAGTTCTTC. Protein product: CASRNPGQPGNEQFF. The variable domain in full, with the rest retrieved from reference TRBV2 and TRBJ2-1, is EPEVTQTPSHQVTQMGQEVILRCVPISNHLYFYWYRQILGQKVEFLVSFYNNEISEKSEIFDDQFSVERPDGSNFTLKIRSTKLEDSAMYFCASRNPGQPGNEQFFGPGTRLTVL.

This rearrangement joins TRBV6-4 to TRBJ2-1, with TRBD2 identical over 7 bases. Germline CDR1 MRHNA, CDR2 SNTAGT. The CDR3 has 12 residues. Losses at the gene ends were 7 bases for V and 9 bases for J; bases not matched to a gene: 6. The CDR3 region is CASNDGGIEQFF. DNA of the CDR3: TGTGCCAGCAACGACGGGGGGATTGAGCAGTTCTTC.

The rearrangement joins TRBV29-1 to TRBJ2-3; weak D call: TRBD2 (6 bases). This CDR3 is 16 amino acids long. Trimming took 3 bases from V and 6 from J, leaving 22 bases between them. Germline lookup yields CDR1 SQVTM and CDR2 ANQGSEA. CDR3 residues: CSVDLLGDAGWDTQYF. The CDR3 DNA is TGCAGCGTTGATCTGCTGGGAGACGCGGGGTGGGATACGCAGTATTTT.

The sample holds many counts of this clonotype. The rearrangement uses TRBV11-2 and TRBJ2-7; unclear D gene. The V end lost 2 bases, the J end lost 0 bases, and 11 bases lay between the germline ends. CDR3 length: 15 amino acids. Germline lookup yields CDR1 SGHAT and CDR2 FQNNGV. CDR3 nucleotides: TGTGCCAGCAGCTTACGACAATCCAGCTCCTACGAGCAGTACGTC. Protein sequence: CASSLRQSSSYEQYV.

The rearrangement joins TRBV12-3 or TRBV12-4 to TRBJ1-1, with D possibly TRBD1 on 5 matching bases. The CDR3 totals 11 residues. The ends were cut back, 8 bases at V and 5 bases at J, with 9 bases in the middle. CDR3 region: CASLEGTEAFF. Written as DNA, the CDR3 is TGTGCCAGCCTCGAGGGGACTGAAGCTTTCTTT.

The rearrangement uses TRBV7-3 and TRBJ2-1; a weak D match, TRBD1 (5 bases). This CDR3 comprises 15 residues. Trimming shortened V by 1 base and J by 3 bases, and 10 bases separated the two germline ends. Germline assignment: CDR1 SGHTA and CDR2 FQGTGA. The CDR3 DNA reads as TGTGCCAGCAGCTTAAGCCCGACAGTCTACAATGAGCAGTTCTTC. Translating gives CASSLSPTVYNEQFF.

This clonotype turned up a few times. V usage is TRBV11-1 and J usage is TRBJ2-3, with TRBD2 identical over 10 bases. The germline V gene has CDR1 SGHAT and CDR2 FQDESV (reference sequence). The CDR3 spans 15 residues. Trimming took 5 bases from V and 5 from J; bases not matched to a gene: 7. CDR3 coding DNA: TGTGCCAGCAGCCCGACTAGCGGGCAGGGAGATACGCAGTATTTT. Amino acid sequence: CASSPTSGQGDTQYF.

This clonotype was seen a handful of times. The V and J genes are TRBV7-9 and TRBJ2-6; TRBD1 matches at 8 bases. CDR1 and CDR2 (germline): SEHNR, FQNEAQ (reference sequence). With V trimmed by 4 bases and J by 3 bases, 8 bases remained unmatched. The CDR3 runs to 17 residues. The CDR3 is CASSSYAGGNGANVLTF. CDR3 DNA sequence: TGTGCCAGCAGCTCCTACGCAGGGGGCAATGGGGCCAACGTCCTGACTTTC.

The J gene is TRBJ1-1, the V gene TRBV7-6; 9 bases align to TRBD1. V was clipped by 3 bases and J by 6 bases; unmatched bases: 8. The CDR3 totals 15 residues. The germline CDR1 and CDR2 sequences are SGHVS and FNYEAQ. This CDR3 reads CASSFGTGSGAEAFF. Written as DNA, the CDR3 is TGTGCCAGCAGCTTTGGGACAGGGTCTGGGGCTGAAGCTTTCTTT.

The table lists this clonotype with many counts. The V gene is TRBV6-5, the J gene TRBJ2-2; D is perhaps TRBD1 (6 bases). Germline lookup yields CDR1 MNHEY and CDR2 SVGAGI. Between the trimmed V and J ends, which lost 7 bases and 3 bases, there was a span of 9 bases. The CDR3 has 13 residues. The CDR3 here is CASTQGYTGELFF. The CDR3, as DNA: TGTGCCAGCACCCAGGGGTACACCGGGGAGCTGTTTTTT.

This chain connects TRBV28 to TRBJ1-6, with D possibly TRBD1 on 5 matching bases. Germline V CDR1 and CDR2: MDHEN, SYDVKM. The V end was cut by 5 bases, the J end by 10 bases, with 18 bases between. CDR3 length: 15 residues. The CDR3 region has the DNA TGTGCCAGCAGTGCGCCCGGGGCAGTTGTATCACCCCTCCACTTT. It codes for CASSAPGAVVSPLHF.

The chain has TRBV7-9 and TRBJ1-5; no definite D call. Germline CDR1 and CDR2: SEHNR and FQNEAQ (reference sequence). CDR3 size: 16 residues. The ends were cut back, 4 bases at V and 0 bases at J, with 13 bases in the middle. The CDR3 DNA follows: TGTGCCAGCAGCTCACCCGGTTCCGATAGCAATCAGCCCCAGCATTTT. Translating it yields CASSSPGSDSNQPQHF.

This clonotype was seen a handful of times. The chain is built from TRBV27 and TRBJ1-6, with unresolved D. V was cut by 6 bases and J by 0 bases, with 15 bases left in between. The CDR3 consists of 17 residues. Germline CDR1 and CDR2: MNHEY and SMNVEV (reference sequence). The CDR3 DNA reads TGTGCCAGCAGGCTCGGACGGGAGAGCTCCTATAATTCACCCCTCCACTTT. Amino acid sequence: CASRLGRESSYNSPLHF.

The chain has TRBV9 and TRBJ2-6; the D call may be TRBD1 or TRBD2 (6 bases each). The CDR3 is made up of 16 amino acids. Germline CDR1 reads SGDLS; CDR2 reads YYNGEE. Trimming removed 3 bases from V and 2 bases from J, with 12 bases in between. The CDR3 here is CASSAPRGAGANVLTF. The CDR3 coding sequence is TGTGCCAGCAGCGCGCCTAGGGGGGCTGGGGCCAACGTCCTGACTTTC.

This chain links TRBV4-1 with TRBJ2-3; D possibly uses TRBD1 or TRBD2 (5 bases each). CDR1 MGHRA and CDR2 YSYEKL come from the germline V gene. Trimming took 0 bases from V and 0 from J, leaving 16 bases between them. The CDR3 spans 18 residues. This CDR3 reads CASSQDGWDAKSTDTQYF. CDR3 DNA sequence: TGCGCCAGCAGCCAAGATGGCTGGGACGCCAAAAGCACAGATACGCAGTATTTT.

The chain links TRBV7-9 to TRBJ2-7, with TRBD1 matching 10 bases. Trimming removed 5 bases from V and 4 bases from J; junction bases left unmatched: 8. Germline CDR1 is SEHNR and CDR2 is FQNEAQ (reference sequence). The CDR3 runs 15 residues. CDR3 protein: CASSAPTGGRYEQYF. The CDR3 DNA reads TGTGCCAGCAGCGCCCCGACAGGGGGCAGGTACGAGCAGTACTTC.

Comment on this clonotype: Germline and junction disagree at one end, which may indicate a read error. J is TRBJ2-5 and V is TRBV7-9; no clear D gene. The CDR3 has 14 residues. Germline loops: CDR1 SEHNR, CDR2 FQNEAQ (reference sequence). The CDR3 reads CTSSLARAQETQYF. The CDR3 DNA reads TGTACCAGCAGCTTAGCTAGGGCGCAAGAGACCCAGTACTTC.

The chain employs TRBV7-3 and TRBJ2-3; perhaps D is TRBD1 or TRBD2 (5 bases each). Germline V CDR1 and CDR2: SGHTA, FQGTGA. V lost 5 bases and J lost 3, with 15 bases in between. The CDR3 spans 15 residues. DNA of the CDR3: TGTGCCAGCAGCGCAAGGGGAGAAAGGACAGATACGCAGTATTTT. Translating it yields CASSARGERTDTQYF.

A few counts support this clonotype. This chain's CDR3 is CASRSSGTGSYEQYF. The CDR3 DNA reads TGTGCCAGCAGATCCTCCGGGACAGGGTCCTACGAGCAGTACTTC. The chain combines TRBV7-2 with TRBJ2-7, with TRBD1 identical over 9 bases. The CDR3 is made up of 15 amino acids. Germline V gene data show CDR1 as SGHTA and CDR2 as FQGNSA. Trimming at V came to 6 bases and at J to 1 base, leaving 7 bases not matched to a gene.

The sample holds a few counts of this clonotype. The rearrangement joins TRBV27 to TRBJ1-1, with D maybe TRBD1 (5 bases). CDR3 length: 13 amino acids. Per the germline V gene, CDR1 is MNHEY and CDR2 is SMNVEV (reference sequence). The V end was cut by 8 bases, the J end by 5 bases, with 15 bases between. The CDR3 DNA follows: TGTGCCAGCCAACACGGGGCAAGGACTGAAGCTTTCTTT. Translation: CASQHGARTEAFF.

This clonotype was seen ten or more times. The rearrangement uses TRBV7-9 and TRBJ1-1; 9 bases line up with TRBD1. Germline V lookup: CDR1 SEHNR, CDR2 FQNEAQ (reference sequence). V lost 4 bases to trimming and J lost 1 base; unmatched junction nucleotides: 4. This CDR3 region has 15 residues. The CDR3 loop reads CASSWTGVQNTEAFF. CDR3 DNA sequence: TGTGCCAGCAGCTGGACAGGGGTACAGAACACTGAAGCTTTCTTT.

About this clonotype: Its ends do not fully match the called genes, so a read error is possible. The chain carries TRBV7-3 and TRBJ1-3; 7 positions match TRBD1. Germline CDR1 reads SGHTA; CDR2 reads FQGTGA. The CDR3 is made up of 17 amino acids. The CDR3 region is CTSSLQPRDSSGNTIYF. The CDR3, as DNA: TGTACCAGCAGCCTACAGCCCCGGGACAGCTCTGGAAACACAATATATTTT.